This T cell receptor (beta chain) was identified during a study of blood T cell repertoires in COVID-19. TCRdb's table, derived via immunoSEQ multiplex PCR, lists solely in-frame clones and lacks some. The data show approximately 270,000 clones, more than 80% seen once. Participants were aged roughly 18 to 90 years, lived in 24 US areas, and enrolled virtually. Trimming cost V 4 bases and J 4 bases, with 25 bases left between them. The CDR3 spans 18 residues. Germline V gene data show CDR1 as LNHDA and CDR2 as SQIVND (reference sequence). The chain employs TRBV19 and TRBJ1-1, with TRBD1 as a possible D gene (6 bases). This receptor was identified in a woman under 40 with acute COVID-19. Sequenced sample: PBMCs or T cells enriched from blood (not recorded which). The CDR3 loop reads CASSSLEGTRLRSTEAFF. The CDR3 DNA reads TGTGCCAGTAGTAGCCTTGAAGGGACACGTCTCCGAAGCACTGAAGCTTTCTTT.